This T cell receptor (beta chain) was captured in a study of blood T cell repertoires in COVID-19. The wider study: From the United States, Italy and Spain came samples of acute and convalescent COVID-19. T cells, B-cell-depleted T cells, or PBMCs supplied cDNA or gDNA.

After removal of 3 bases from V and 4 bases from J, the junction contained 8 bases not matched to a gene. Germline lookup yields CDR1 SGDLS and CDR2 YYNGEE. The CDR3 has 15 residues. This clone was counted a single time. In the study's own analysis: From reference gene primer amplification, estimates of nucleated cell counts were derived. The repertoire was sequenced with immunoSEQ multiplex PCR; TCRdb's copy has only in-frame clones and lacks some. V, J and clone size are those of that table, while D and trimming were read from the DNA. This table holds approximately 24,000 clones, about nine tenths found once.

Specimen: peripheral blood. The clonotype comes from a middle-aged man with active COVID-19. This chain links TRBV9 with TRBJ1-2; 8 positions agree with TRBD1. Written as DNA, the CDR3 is TGTGCCAGCAGCGCGGCTTCAGGGGGCTTCTATGGCTACACCTTC. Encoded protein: CASSAASGGFYGYTF. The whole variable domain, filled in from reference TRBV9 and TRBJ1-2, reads DSGVTQTPKHLITATGQRVTLRCSPRSGDLSVYWYQQSLDQGLQFLIQYYNGEERAKGNILERFSAQQFPDLHSELNLSSLELGDSALYFCASSAASGGFYGYTFGSGTRLTVV.